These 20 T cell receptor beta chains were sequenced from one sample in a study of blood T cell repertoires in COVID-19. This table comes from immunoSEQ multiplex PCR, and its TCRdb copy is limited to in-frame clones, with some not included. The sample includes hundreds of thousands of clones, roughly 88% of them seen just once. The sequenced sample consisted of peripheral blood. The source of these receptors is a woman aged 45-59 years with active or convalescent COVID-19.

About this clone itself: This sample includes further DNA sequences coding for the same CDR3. CDR3 in DNA: TGTGCCAGCTCACCACGGGACAGGGTAGCCGGGGAGCTGTTTTTT. Protein sequence: CASSPRDRVAGELFF. The genes are TRBV18 and TRBJ2-2; 9 positions match TRBD1. Germline lookup yields CDR1 KGHSH and CDR2 LQKENI. With V trimmed by 1 base and J by 6 bases, 3 bases remained unmatched. The CDR3 is 15 residues long.

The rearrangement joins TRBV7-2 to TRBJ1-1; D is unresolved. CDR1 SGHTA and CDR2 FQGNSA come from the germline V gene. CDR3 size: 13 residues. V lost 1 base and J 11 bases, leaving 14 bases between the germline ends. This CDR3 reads CASSLDSFSGAFF. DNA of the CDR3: TGTGCCAGCAGCTTAGACTCCTTTTCCGGGGCTTTCTTT.

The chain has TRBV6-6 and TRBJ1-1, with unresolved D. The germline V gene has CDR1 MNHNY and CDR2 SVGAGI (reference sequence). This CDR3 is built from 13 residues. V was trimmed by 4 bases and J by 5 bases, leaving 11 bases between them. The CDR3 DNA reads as TGTGCCAGCAGTTGGACTGTAAGTACTGAAGCTTTCTTT. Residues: CASSWTVSTEAFF.

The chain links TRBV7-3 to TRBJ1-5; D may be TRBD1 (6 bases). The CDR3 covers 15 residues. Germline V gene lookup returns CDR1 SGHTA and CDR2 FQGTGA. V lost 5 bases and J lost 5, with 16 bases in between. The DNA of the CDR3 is TGTGCCAGCAGCCCACGTGGGGGGGCGGATCAGCCCCAGCATTTT. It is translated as CASSPRGGADQPQHF.

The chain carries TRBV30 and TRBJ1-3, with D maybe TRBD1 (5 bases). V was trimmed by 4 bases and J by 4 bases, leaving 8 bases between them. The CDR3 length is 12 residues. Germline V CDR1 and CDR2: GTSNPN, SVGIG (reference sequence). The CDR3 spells CAWTAGGNTIYF. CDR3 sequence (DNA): TGTGCCTGGACCGCAGGGGGAAACACCATATATTTT.

The CDR3 bases are TGTGCCAGCAGCGTAGCTGTGGGGGCCCTGAACACCGGGGAGCTGTTTTTT. This codes for CASSVAVGALNTGELFF. V and J are TRBV9 and TRBJ2-2, with D maybe TRBD1 (6 bases). V lost 0 bases, J lost 1 base, and 13 bases lay in between. The CDR3 is made up of 17 amino acids. Germline CDR1 is SGDLS and CDR2 is YYNGEE.

CDR3 DNA: TGTGCCAGCACCGGGACAGCCTTCTATGGCTACACCTTC. It codes for CASTGTAFYGYTF. V and J are TRBV6-5 and TRBJ1-2, with 7 bases that match TRBD1. The CDR3 contains 13 residues. J gave up 4 bases and V 7 bases, and 6 bases lay outside the gene matches. From germline, CDR1 is MNHEY and CDR2 SVGAGI.

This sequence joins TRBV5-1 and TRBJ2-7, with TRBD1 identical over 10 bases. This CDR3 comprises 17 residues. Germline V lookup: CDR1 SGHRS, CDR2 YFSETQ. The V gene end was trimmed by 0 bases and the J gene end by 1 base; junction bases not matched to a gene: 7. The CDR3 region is CASSLAGRTGGSYEQYF. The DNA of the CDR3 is TGCGCCAGCAGCTTGGCGGGCCGGACAGGGGGATCCTACGAGCAGTACTTC.

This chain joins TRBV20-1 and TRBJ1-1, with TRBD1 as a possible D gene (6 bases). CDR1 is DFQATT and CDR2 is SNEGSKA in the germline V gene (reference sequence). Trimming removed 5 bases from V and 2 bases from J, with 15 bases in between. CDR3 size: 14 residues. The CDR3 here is CSARAPGVNTEAFF. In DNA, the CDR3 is TGCAGTGCTCGTGCCCCAGGGGTTAACACTGAAGCTTTCTTT.

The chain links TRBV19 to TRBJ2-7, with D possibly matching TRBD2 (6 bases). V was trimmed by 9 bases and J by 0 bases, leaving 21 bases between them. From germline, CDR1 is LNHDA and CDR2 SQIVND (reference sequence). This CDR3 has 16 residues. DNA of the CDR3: TGTGCCAGCCGATATAGCGGACGGTCGTTCTCCTACGAGCAGTACTTC. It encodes CASRYSGRSFSYEQYF.

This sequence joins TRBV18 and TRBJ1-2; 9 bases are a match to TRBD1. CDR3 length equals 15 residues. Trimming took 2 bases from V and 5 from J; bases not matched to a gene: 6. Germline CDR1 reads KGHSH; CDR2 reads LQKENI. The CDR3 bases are TGTGCCAGCTCACCAAGGGACAGGGACCCATATGGCTACACCTTC. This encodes CASSPRDRDPYGYTF.

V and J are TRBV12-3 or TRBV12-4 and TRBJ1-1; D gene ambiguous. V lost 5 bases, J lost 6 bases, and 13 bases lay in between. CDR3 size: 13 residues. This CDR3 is CASSVTLISEAFF. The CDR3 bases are TGTGCCAGCAGTGTGACACTGATCTCTGAAGCTTTCTTT.

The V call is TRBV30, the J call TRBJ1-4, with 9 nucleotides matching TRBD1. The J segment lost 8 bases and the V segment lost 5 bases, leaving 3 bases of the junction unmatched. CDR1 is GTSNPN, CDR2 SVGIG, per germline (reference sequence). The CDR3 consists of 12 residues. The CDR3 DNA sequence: TGTGCCTGGGGCGACAGGGGGGAAAAACTGTTTTTT. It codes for CAWGDRGEKLFF.

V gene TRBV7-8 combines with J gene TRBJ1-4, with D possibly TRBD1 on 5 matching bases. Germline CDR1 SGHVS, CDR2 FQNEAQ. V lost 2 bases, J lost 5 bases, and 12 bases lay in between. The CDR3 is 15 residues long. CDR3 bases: TGTGCCAGCAGCTTATCGGGGGGACGGAATGAAAAACTGTTTTTT. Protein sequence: CASSLSGGRNEKLFF.

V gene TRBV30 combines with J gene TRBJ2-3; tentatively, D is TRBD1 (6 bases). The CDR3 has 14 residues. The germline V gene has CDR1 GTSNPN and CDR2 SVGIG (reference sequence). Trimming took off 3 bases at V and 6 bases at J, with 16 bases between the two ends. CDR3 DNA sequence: TGTGCCTGGAGCCTTGGCCAGGGGTTCGATACGCAGTATTTT. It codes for CAWSLGQGFDTQYF.

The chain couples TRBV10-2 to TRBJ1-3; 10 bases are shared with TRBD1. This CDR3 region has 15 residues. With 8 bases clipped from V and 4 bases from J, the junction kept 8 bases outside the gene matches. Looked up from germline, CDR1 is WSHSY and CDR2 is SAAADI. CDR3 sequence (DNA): TGCGCCAGCGGAACCCAGACAGGGGGCGGAAACACCATATATTTT. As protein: CASGTQTGGGNTIYF.

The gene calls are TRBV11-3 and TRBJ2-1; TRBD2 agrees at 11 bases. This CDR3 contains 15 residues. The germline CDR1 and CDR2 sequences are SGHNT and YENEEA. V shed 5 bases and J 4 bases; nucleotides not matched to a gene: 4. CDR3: CASSHTSGSYNEQFF. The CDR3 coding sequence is TGTGCCAGCAGCCATACTAGCGGGAGTTACAATGAGCAGTTCTTC.

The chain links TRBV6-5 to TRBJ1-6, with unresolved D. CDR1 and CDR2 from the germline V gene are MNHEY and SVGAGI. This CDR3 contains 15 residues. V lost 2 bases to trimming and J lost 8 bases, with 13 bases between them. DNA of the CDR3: TGTGCCAGCAGTTACCGGGCGGGTTTGGATTCACCCCTCCACTTT. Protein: CASSYRAGLDSPLHF.

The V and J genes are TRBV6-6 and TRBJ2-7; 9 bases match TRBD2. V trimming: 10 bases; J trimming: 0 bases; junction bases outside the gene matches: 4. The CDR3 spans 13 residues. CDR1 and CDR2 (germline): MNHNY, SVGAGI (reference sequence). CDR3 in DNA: TGTGCCACCTTAGCGGGGGACTCCTACGAGCAGTACTTC. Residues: CATLAGDSYEQYF.

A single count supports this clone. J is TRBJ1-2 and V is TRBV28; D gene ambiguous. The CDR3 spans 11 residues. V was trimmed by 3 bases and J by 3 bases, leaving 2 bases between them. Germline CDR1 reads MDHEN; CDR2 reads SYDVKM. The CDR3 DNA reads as TGTGCCAGCAGTTTCGACTATGGCTACACCTTC. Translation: CASSFDYGYTF.